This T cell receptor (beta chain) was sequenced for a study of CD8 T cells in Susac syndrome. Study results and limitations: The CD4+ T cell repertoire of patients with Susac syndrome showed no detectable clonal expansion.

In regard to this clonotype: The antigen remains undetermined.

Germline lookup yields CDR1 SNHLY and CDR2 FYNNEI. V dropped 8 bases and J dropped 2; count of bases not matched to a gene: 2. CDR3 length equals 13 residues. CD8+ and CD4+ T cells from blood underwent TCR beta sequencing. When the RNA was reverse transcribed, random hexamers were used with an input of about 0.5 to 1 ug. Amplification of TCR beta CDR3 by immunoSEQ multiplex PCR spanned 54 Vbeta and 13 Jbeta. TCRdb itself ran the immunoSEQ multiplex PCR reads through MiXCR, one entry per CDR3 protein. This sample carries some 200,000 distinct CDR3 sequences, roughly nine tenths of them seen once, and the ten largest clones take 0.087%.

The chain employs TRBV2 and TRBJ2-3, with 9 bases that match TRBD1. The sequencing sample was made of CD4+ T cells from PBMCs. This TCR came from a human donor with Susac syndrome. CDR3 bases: TGTGCCAGCGGACAGGGGCTCACAGATACGCAGTATTTT. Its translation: CASGQGLTDTQYF.